The 9 T cell receptor beta chains in this list originate from one sample, sequenced in a study of glioma-infiltrating T cells. The iRepertoire nested amplicon-rescue multiplex PCR amplified TCR alpha and beta CDR3s from RNA. TCRdb processed the multiplex PCR reads anew with MiXCR; each CDR3 protein has one entry. Here the sample spans roughly 100,000 distinct CDR3 sequences, around 28% being singletons. Sample: glioma tissue, nonneoplastic brain tissue, or PBMCs (not recorded which). Every receptor here comes from a human donor with low-grade glioma or glioblastoma, undergoing nonglioma brain surgery, or in good health (not recorded which).

The table lists this clonotype with many counts. V gene TRBV4-2 combines with J gene TRBJ1-2; unclear D gene. Trimming shortened V by 1 base and J by 6 bases, and 9 bases separated the two germline ends. This CDR3 region has 13 residues. From germline, CDR1 is LGHNA and CDR2 YNFKEQ. CDR3 sequence reads: CASSQVGQDGYTF. CDR3 bases: TGTGCCAGCAGCCAAGTTGGTCAAGATGGCTACACCTTC.

The table lists this clonotype with a count of one. A read error may explain this, as a much larger clone is one base away. The chain uses TRBV28 and TRBJ2-1; D uncertain. Per the germline V gene, CDR1 is MDHEN and CDR2 is SYDVKM. The CDR3 sequence is 15 residues long. The CDR3 sequence: CASTLEQSSHNEQFF. CDR3 sequence (DNA): TGTGCCAGCACCCTTGAACAGAGCTCCCACAATGAGCAGTTCTTC.

This clonotype was seen at least ten times. The chain links TRBV28 to TRBJ2-3, with D hard to call. Trimming removed 4 bases from V and 0 bases from J, with 8 bases in between. CDR1 and CDR2 from the germline V gene are MDHEN and SYDVKM. The CDR3 sequence is 14 residues long. CDR3 protein: CASSSFLSTDTQYF. In DNA form, the CDR3 reads TGTGCCAGCAGTTCCTTCCTCAGCACAGATACGCAGTATTTT.

Points on this clonotype: A much larger clone differs by one base, so this may be a read error. The V call is TRBV27, the J call TRBJ2-1; D is ambiguous. The CDR3 length is 13 residues. V was trimmed by 6 bases and J by 10 bases, leaving 16 bases between them. Germline V lookup: CDR1 MNHEY, CDR2 SMNVEV (reference sequence). Here the CDR3 DNA reads TGTGCCAGCAGCCAGAGACCCCGCTACGAGCAGTTCTTC. It encodes CASSQRPRYEQFF.

About this clonotype itself: Possible read error: a much larger clone is one base away. This rearrangement joins TRBV7-9 to TRBJ2-7; a weak D match, TRBD1 (5 bases). Germline assignment: CDR1 SEHNR and CDR2 FQNEAQ (reference sequence). The CDR3 totals 13 residues. In nucleotides, the CDR3 is TGTGCCAGCAGCCTAAGGGGTGCCTACGAGAAGTACTTC. Translation: CASSLRGAYEKYF.

Remarks on this clonotype: A single base separates this from a much larger clone, so it may be a read error. The chain links TRBV14 to TRBJ2-5, with 7 bases identical to TRBD2. The CDR3 covers 14 residues. Germline V CDR1 and CDR2: SGHDN, FVKESK. CDR3 sequence: CASSLGGAGETKYF. CDR3 nucleotide sequence: TGTGCCAGCAGCTTAGGCGGGGCGGGAGAGACCAAGTACTTC.

This clonotype was seen more than once but under ten times. The chain is built from TRBV12-5 and TRBJ2-7, with 7 bases lining up with TRBD2. The V gene end was trimmed by 5 bases and the J gene end by 2 bases; junction bases not matched to a gene: 12. CDR3 size: 16 residues. Germline V lookup: CDR1 LGHNT, CDR2 FRNRAP. CDR3 nucleotides: TGTGCTAGTGGTCCTGGTTCAGGGAGGGGAACCTACGAGCAGTACTTC. This sequence encodes CASGPGSGRGTYEQYF.

This clonotype occurred a few times. The chain combines TRBV18 with TRBJ2-7; D is uncertain. The germline CDR1 and CDR2 sequences are KGHSH and LQKENI. This CDR3 has 14 amino acids. The germline V and J ends were trimmed by 3 bases and 4 bases, with 13 bases remaining between them. In DNA, the CDR3 is TGTGCCAGCTCACCGTCCGGAAGATTATACGAGCAGTACTTC. This encodes CASSPSGRLYEQYF.

The chain recombines TRBV4-2 with TRBJ2-3, with D possibly being TRBD2 (6 bases). CDR1 is LGHNA, CDR2 YNFKEQ, per germline. This CDR3 comprises 15 residues. The V gene lost 5 bases and the J gene lost 1 base, with 13 bases spanning the gap. Written as DNA, the CDR3 is TGTGCCAGCAGCTTGTTTTGGGGGGGCACAGATACGCAGTATTTT. Residues: CASSLFWGGTDTQYF.